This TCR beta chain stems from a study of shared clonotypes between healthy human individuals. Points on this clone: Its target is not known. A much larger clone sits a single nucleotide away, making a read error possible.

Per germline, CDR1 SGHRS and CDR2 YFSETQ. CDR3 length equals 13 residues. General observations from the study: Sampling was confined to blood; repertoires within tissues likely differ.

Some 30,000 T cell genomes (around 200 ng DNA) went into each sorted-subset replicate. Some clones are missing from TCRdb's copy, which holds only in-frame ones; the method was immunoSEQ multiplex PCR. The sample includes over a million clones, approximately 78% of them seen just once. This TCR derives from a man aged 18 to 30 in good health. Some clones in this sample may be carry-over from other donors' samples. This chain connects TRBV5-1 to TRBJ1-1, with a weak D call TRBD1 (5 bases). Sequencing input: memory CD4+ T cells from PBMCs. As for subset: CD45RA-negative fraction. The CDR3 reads CPSSFRDNTEAFF. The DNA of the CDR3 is TGCCCCAGCAGCTTCCGGGACAACACTGAAGCTTTCTTT.